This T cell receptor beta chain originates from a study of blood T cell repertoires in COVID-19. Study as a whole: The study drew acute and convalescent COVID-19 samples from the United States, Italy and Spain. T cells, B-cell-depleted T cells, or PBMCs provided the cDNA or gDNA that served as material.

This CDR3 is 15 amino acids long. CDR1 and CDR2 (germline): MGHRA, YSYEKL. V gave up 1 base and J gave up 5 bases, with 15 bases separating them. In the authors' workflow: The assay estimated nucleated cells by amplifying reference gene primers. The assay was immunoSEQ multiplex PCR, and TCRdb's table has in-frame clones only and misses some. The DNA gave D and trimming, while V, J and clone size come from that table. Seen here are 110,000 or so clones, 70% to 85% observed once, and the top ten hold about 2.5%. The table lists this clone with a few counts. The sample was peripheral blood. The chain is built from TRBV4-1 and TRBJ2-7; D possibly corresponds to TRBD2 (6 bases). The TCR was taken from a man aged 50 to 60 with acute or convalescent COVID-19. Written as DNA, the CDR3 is TGCGCCAGCAGCCAAGGGGGCGGGGAGTCCCACGAGCAGTACTTC. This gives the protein CASSQGGGESHEQYF.